This T cell receptor (beta chain) originates from a study of T cell repertoires in cytomegalovirus infection (dated by TCRdb to 2018 to 2020). About the investigation overall: The peptide stimulations were aimed at well-studied HLA-B-restricted epitopes as well as recently identified HLA-C-restricted CMV epitopes, whose presentation resists viral immunomodulation. Because public TCR beta signatures pointed to carriage of CMV infection together with the matching HLA type, the HLA type of each donor mattered for the analysis. The full study reports these points: In both this cohort and an independent roughly 350-donor cohort, the cumulative frequency of public TCR beta family members distinguished carriers of CMV infection plus the relevant HLA type. The ex vivo response was dominated by HLA-C-restricted CMV-specific TCR beta clonotypes, which also provided the single most frequent clonotype in two of eight donors.

CDR1 and CDR2 are drawn from the germline V gene (reference sequence): LNHDA, SQIVND. Trimming costs V 3 bases and J 3 bases, and their ends lie 8 bases apart. The CDR3 starts with the cysteine, ends with the phenylalanine, and has 13 residues. Only CDR3 DNA is held: 39 bases, read in frame from base 1. This clonotype turned up a few times. Its antigen is unknown. Base qualities are not recorded, but no much larger clone differs from it by a single base. The sample's treatment or condition, from its label and the paper: in vitro stimulation with specific CMV peptide epitopes to enrich CMV-specific T cells. Sequencing instrument: Illumina HiSeq 1500. TCRdb reprocessing: public reads trimmed at Q25 with fastp, clones called with MiXCR, in-frame beta chains kept. CDR3 protein sequences are deduplicated, and each keeps its most common genes and DNA. This sample gives about 280,000 distinct CDR3 sequences in total; under 25% of them show up just once. Roughly 20% of the sample belongs to the ten largest clones.

This clonotype was sampled from a human donor in good health (CMV status not recorded). Some clones in this sample may be carry-over from other donors' samples. The rearranged segments are TRBV19 and TRBJ1-2; the D gene cannot be resolved reliably. Sequencing used cultured PBMCs, obtained from culture after CMV antigen stimulation. This receptor has the CDR3 CASSMWQDYGYTF. In nucleotide form, the sequence is TGTGCCAGTAGTATGTGGCAGGACTATGGCTACACCTTC.